The 28 T cell receptor beta chains below were found in one sample sequenced in a study of cytomegalovirus exposure and HLA in healthy donors. PCR amplification relied on 60 Vbeta primers (plus 13 Jbeta primers). Clones were read by immunoSEQ multiplex PCR, and TCRdb kept only the in-frame ones, dropping some. Of roughly 100,000 clones in the sample, around four fifths are singletons; the top ten hold under 4.5%. The material sequenced was PBMCs. The receptors here all came from a female donor in good health and CMV-seropositive.

The CDR3 sequence: CASSLGPGSQNQPQHF. DNA for the CDR3: TGTGCCAGCAGCTTGGGACCGGGGTCACAAAATCAGCCCCAGCATTTT. The chain employs TRBV5-5 and TRBJ1-5; D gene ambiguous. In germline, CDR1 is SGHKS, CDR2 YYEKEE (reference sequence). This CDR3 is built from 16 residues. Between the trimmed V and J ends, which lost 0 bases and 4 bases, there was a span of 14 bases. The full variable domain, rest sourced from reference TRBV5-5 and TRBJ1-5, is DAGVTQSPTHLIKTRGQQVTLRCSPISGHKSVSWYQQVLGQGPQFIFQYYEKEERGRGNFPDRFSARQFPNYSSELNVNALLLGDSALYLCASSLGPGSQNQPQHFGDGTRLSIL.

This clone was seen once. This chain uses TRBV5-1 with TRBJ1-6; 7 bases are shared with TRBD1. Germline CDR1 reads SGHRS; CDR2 reads YFSETQ. Losses at the gene ends were 2 bases for V and 7 bases for J; bases not matched to a gene: 6. The CDR3 has 15 residues. CDR3: CASSFGDRLNSPLHF. The CDR3, as DNA: TGCGCCAGCAGCTTTGGGGACAGATTAAATTCACCCCTCCACTTT.

The CDR3 here is CASSLVRQDYEQYF. The CDR3 nucleotides read TGTGCCAGCAGCTTGGTTAGACAAGACTACGAGCAGTACTTC. The V call is TRBV5-5, the J call TRBJ2-7; D unclear. The CDR3 is 14 amino acids. CDR1 and CDR2 (germline): SGHKS, YYEKEE (reference sequence). Deletions cut 0 bases from V and 3 bases from J, with 10 bases between.

This clone appeared once. V gene TRBV4-1 combines with J gene TRBJ2-5; the D gene is possibly TRBD2 (5 bases). The J call may be wrong; the DNA end is better matched by TRBJ2-7. This CDR3 has 13 amino acids. From germline, CDR1 is MGHRA and CDR2 YSYEKL. The CDR3 spells CASSFRDSYEQYF. The CDR3 region has the DNA TGCGCCAGCAGCTTCCGGGATTCCTACGAGCAGTACTTC.

The chain recombines TRBV7-2 with TRBJ2-1; maybe TRBD2 (6 bases). The CDR3 spans 13 residues. Germline V CDR1 and CDR2: SGHTA, FQGNSA. Trimming stripped 7 bases from V and 6 bases from J, with 13 bases between. CDR3 sequence (DNA): TGTGCCAGCACTCTGACTAGGTCCAATGAGCAGTTCTTC. Translating it yields CASTLTRSNEQFF.

V is TRBV5-1 and J is TRBJ2-1, with 15 bases fitting TRBD2. V trimming: 4 bases; J trimming: 7 bases; junction bases outside the gene matches: 6. Germline-derived CDR1 and CDR2 are SGHRS and YFSETQ. The CDR3 loop spans 16 amino acids. The CDR3 spells CASSEGLAGGRNEQFF. The CDR3 DNA reads as TGCGCCAGCAGCGAGGGACTAGCGGGAGGTAGGAATGAGCAGTTCTTC.

The chain joins TRBV18 to TRBJ2-2; D is perhaps TRBD2 (5 bases). CDR3 length: 18 amino acids. The V end lost 3 bases, the J end lost 1 base, and 18 bases lay between the germline ends. Germline CDR1 KGHSH, CDR2 LQKENI. The CDR3 is CASSPAGHSVRNTGELFF. The CDR3 nucleotides read TGTGCCAGCTCACCGGCGGGCCACTCCGTCCGGAACACCGGGGAGCTGTTTTTT.

V is TRBV7-9 and J is TRBJ1-1, with TRBD1 identical over 7 bases. CDR3 length: 15 residues. CDR1 and CDR2 (germline): SEHNR, FQNEAQ (reference sequence). With V trimmed by 5 bases and J by 4 bases, 10 bases remained unmatched. CDR3 coding DNA: TGTGCCAGCAGCCCCCACACAGGGGCCACCACTGAAGCTTTCTTT. Its translation: CASSPHTGATTEAFF.

The chain carries TRBV2 and TRBJ2-7; no clear D gene. Germline-derived CDR1 and CDR2 are SNHLY and FYNNEI. V was shortened by 6 bases and J by 7 bases, with 10 bases between the two germline ends. The CDR3 covers 11 residues. This chain's CDR3 is CASREADEQYF. CDR3 sequence (DNA): TGTGCCAGCAGAGAGGCTGATGAGCAGTACTTC.

The rearrangement links TRBV7-8 to TRBJ2-3, with a possible D match to TRBD2 (5 bases). The length of the CDR3 is 14 residues. V gave up 4 bases and J gave up 1 base, with 9 bases separating them. Germline V gene data show CDR1 as SGHVS and CDR2 as FQNEAQ. CDR3 sequence reads: CASSSVGGTDTQYF. For the CDR3, the DNA is TGTGCCAGCAGCTCGGTCGGGGGCACAGATACGCAGTATTTT. The complete variable domain, with remaining parts taken from reference TRBV7-8 and TRBJ2-3, reads GAGVSQSPRYKVAKRGQDVALRCDPISGHVSLFWYQQALGQGPEFLTYFQNEAQLDKSGLPSDRFFAERPEGSVSTLKIQRTQQEDSAVYLCASSSVGGTDTQYFGPGTRLTVL.

The rearrangement uses TRBV5-1 and TRBJ1-2; perhaps TRBD1 as D (5 bases). Trimming left V 4 bases short and J 3 bases short, with 19 bases between. CDR3 length: 16 residues. Germline V gives CDR1 SGHRS, CDR2 YFSETQ. CDR3 amino acids: CASSPGRDGVDYGYTF. For the CDR3, the DNA is TGCGCCAGCAGCCCTGGGCGGGACGGGGTCGACTATGGCTACACCTTC.

V and J are TRBV6-5 and TRBJ1-1; D is possibly TRBD1 (5 bases). With 5 bases removed from V and 2 bases from J, the gap between germline ends came to 12 bases. Looked up from germline, CDR1 is MNHEY and CDR2 is SVGAGI. CDR3 length: 14 amino acids. The CDR3 DNA reads TGTGCCAGCAGTGAGAGACAGAAAAACACTGAAGCTTTCTTT. It yields the protein CASSERQKNTEAFF.

The rearrangement links TRBV2 to TRBJ1-4, with a tentative D call TRBD1 (6 bases). Germline values: CDR1 SNHLY, CDR2 FYNNEI. The germline V and J ends were trimmed by 5 bases and 6 bases, with 13 bases remaining between them. The CDR3 is 14 amino acids. CDR3 DNA: TGTGCCAGCAGTTCGGGCAGGGGAGATGAAAAACTGTTTTTT. It translates to CASSSGRGDEKLFF.

This rearrangement joins TRBV13 to TRBJ1-1, with 8 positions matching TRBD1. Germline V gene sequence: CDR1 PRHDT, CDR2 FYEKMQ (reference sequence). The J segment lost 0 bases and the V segment lost 5 bases, leaving 8 bases of the junction unmatched. The CDR3 extends over 16 amino acids. The DNA of the CDR3 is TGTGCCAGCAGCACCAACAGGGGGGCGATGAACACTGAAGCTTTCTTT. It codes for CASSTNRGAMNTEAFF.

The chain uses TRBV10-1 and TRBJ2-5, with a weak D call TRBD1 (6 bases). The tail of the sequence fits TRBJ2-7 better, so the J call may be wrong. The germline gives CDR1 WNHNN, CDR2 SYGVQD (reference sequence). This CDR3 contains 13 residues. The CDR3 nucleotides read TGCGCCAGCAGTAAGGACAGATCCTACGAGCAGTACTTC. Protein: CASSKDRSYEQYF.

The table lists this clone with a few counts. The chain employs TRBV28 and TRBJ1-5; 9 bases map to TRBD1. Germline lookup yields CDR1 MDHEN and CDR2 SYDVKM. V shed 2 bases and J 9 bases; nucleotides not matched to a gene: 8. This CDR3 has 15 residues. As DNA, the CDR3 is TGTGCCAGCAGTTTAGCCGGGACAGGGTCCTCGCCCCAGCATTTT. It encodes CASSLAGTGSSPQHF.

V and J are TRBV27 and TRBJ1-1, with 9 nucleotides matching TRBD1. Germline values: CDR1 MNHEY, CDR2 SMNVEV (reference sequence). The CDR3 runs to 14 residues. The ends lost 5 bases at V and 3 bases at J; junction bases unmatched: 4. The CDR3 sequence is CASSPRTGDTEAFF. In DNA form, the CDR3 reads TGTGCCAGCAGTCCACGGACAGGGGACACTGAAGCTTTCTTT.

The chain carries TRBV18 and TRBJ1-1; no clear D. The CDR3 is 13 residues long. The germline V gene has CDR1 KGHSH and CDR2 LQKENI. V was clipped by 6 bases and J by 6 bases, with 14 bases between them. The CDR3, as DNA: TGTGCCAGCTCCCCCCTTCGGAGCTCTGAAGCTTTCTTT. This codes for CASSPLRSSEAFF. Full variable domain (outside the CDR3, taken from reference TRBV18 and TRBJ1-1): NAGVMQNPRHLVRRRGQEARLRCSPMKGHSHVYWYRQLPEEGLKFMVYLQKENIIDESGMPKERFSAEFPKEGPSILRIQQVVRGDSAAYFCASSPLRSSEAFFGQGTRLTVV.

The chain links TRBV7-4 to TRBJ2-7, with a weak D call TRBD2 (7 bases). Trimming cost V 1 base and J 3 bases, with 19 bases left between them. Germline V gene data show CDR1 as SGHVT and CDR2 as SQSDAQ. The CDR3 spans 17 residues. The DNA of the CDR3 is TGTGCCAGCAGCTTAGAAGGGGGGGTGCTAGGGTGCTACGAGCAGTACTTC. Protein: CASSLEGGVLGCYEQYF.

The count of this clone is one. The V gene is TRBV5-4, the J gene TRBJ2-3; 10 bases map to TRBD2. The V gene's germline CDR1 is SGHNT and CDR2 YYREEE (reference sequence). This CDR3 has 16 amino acids. Trimming took 0 bases from V and 6 from J; bases not matched to a gene: 7. CDR3 region: CASSLVALAGVDTQYF. CDR3 DNA: TGTGCCAGCAGCTTGGTAGCCCTAGCGGGAGTGGATACGCAGTATTTT.

Details on this clone: Germline and junction disagree at one end, which may indicate a read error. The chain has TRBV30 and TRBJ1-2, with 7 nucleotides matching TRBD1. The V gene's germline CDR1 is GTSNPN and CDR2 SVGIG (reference sequence). This CDR3 region has 12 residues. The CDR3 spells CAVDRVSGGYPF. In DNA, the CDR3 is TGTGCCGTCGACAGGGTTTCAGGAGGCTACCCCTTC.

The chain employs TRBV10-1 and TRBJ2-7; no definite D call. The germline gives CDR1 WNHNN, CDR2 SYGVQD (reference sequence). The V end was cut by 3 bases, the J end by 1 base, with 7 bases between. The CDR3 contains 13 residues. The CDR3 nucleotides read TGCGCCAGCAGTGATCCAGGTTCCTACGAGCAGTACTTC. Amino acid sequence: CASSDPGSYEQYF.

Here the CDR3 reads CASSRAGNTIYF. In nucleotides, the CDR3 is TGTGCCAGCAGTCGTGCTGGAAACACCATATATTTT. The chain uses TRBV6-1 and TRBJ1-3; no clear D gene. Germline V gene lookup returns CDR1 MNHNS and CDR2 SASEGT. The CDR3 sequence is 12 residues long. The V end was cut by 5 bases, the J end by 2 bases, with 4 bases between.

The chain joins TRBV7-9 to TRBJ1-1; 7 bases are a match to TRBD1. The CDR3 loop spans 16 amino acids. V shed 4 bases, J shed 4 bases, and the junction held 12 bases outside the gene matches. Per germline, CDR1 SEHNR and CDR2 FQNEAQ (reference sequence). Here the CDR3 reads CASSSPTGTLGTEAFF. CDR3 sequence (DNA): TGTGCCAGCAGCTCCCCGACAGGGACGCTCGGCACTGAAGCTTTCTTT.

This chain uses TRBV28 with TRBJ1-3; 7 bases align to TRBD1. J was trimmed by 0 bases and V by 7 bases; bases with no gene match: 6. This CDR3 spans 15 amino acids. CDR1 and CDR2 from the germline V gene are MDHEN and SYDVKM. The CDR3 spells CASTGQVRSGNTIYF. CDR3 DNA: TGTGCCAGCACCGGACAGGTACGCTCTGGAAACACCATATATTTT.

On this clone itself: The junction shows a germline mismatch at one end, possibly a read error. The rearrangement joins TRBV7-7 to TRBJ2-3; TRBD2 agrees at 7 bases. Germline V gene data show CDR1 as SSHAT and CDR2 as FNYEAQ (reference sequence). This CDR3 comprises 16 residues. The CDR3 is CASSPTVGGRSDTQYF. The CDR3 nucleotides read TGTGCTAGCAGCCCTACCGTAGGCGGGAGATCAGATACGCAGTATTTT.

CDR3 in DNA: TGTGCCAGCAGCCCCTCTCGGAGAGGGCCGAACACCGGGGAGCTGTTTTTT. Its protein product is CASSPSRRGPNTGELFF. The chain uses TRBV7-3 and TRBJ2-2; the D gene is possibly TRBD2 (5 bases). Germline assignment: CDR1 SGHTA and CDR2 FQGTGA. The CDR3 sequence is 17 residues long. With 5 bases removed from V and 0 bases from J, the gap between germline ends came to 16 bases.

The chain carries TRBV29-1 and TRBJ1-1; 10 bases fit TRBD1. V lost 8 bases to trimming and J lost 0 bases; unmatched junction nucleotides: 9. The CDR3 length is 15 residues. Germline V lookup: CDR1 SQVTM, CDR2 ANQGSEA. The CDR3 bases are TGCAGCTACCGGACAGGGGGTTTCATGAACACTGAAGCTTTCTTT. This sequence encodes CSYRTGGFMNTEAFF.